These T cell receptor beta chains were read from a single sample in a study of regulatory T cells in long-lasting Graves disease. TCRdb passed the multiplex PCR reads through MiXCR, listing each CDR3 protein once. Seen here are about 290,000 distinct CDR3 sequences, roughly a fifth observed once, and the top ten hold roughly 56%. The input for sequencing was peripheral blood mononuclear cells (PBMCs), taken when the disease was refractory, from a patient treated with antithyroid drugs. The receptors shown here come from a female donor with Graves disease. CDR3s include the opening cysteine and the closing phenylalanine or tryptophan. The D gene is left open where the match is weak. Rows may omit the clone size; those that give it use once, few, many or a size class.

TRBV27	-	-	TRBJ2-5	CASSLWPGTQETQYF	TGTGCCAGCAGTTTATGGCCAGGGACTCAAGAGACCCAGTACTTC
TRBV11-2	many	TRBD2	TRBJ2-7	CASSLDTSGSYEQYF	TGTGCCAGCAGCTTAGATACTAGCGGGAGCTACGAGCAGTACTTC
TRBV11-2	-	-	TRBJ1-6	CASSLAGSNNSPLHF	TGTGCCAGCAGCCTCGCTGGGAGTAATAATTCACCCCTCCACTTT
TRBV29-1	few	-	TRBJ2-7	CSVDTGAVDEQYF	TGCAGCGTTGATACGGGGGCCGTCGACGAGCAGTACTTC
TRBV7-2	-	TRBD2	TRBJ2-7	CASSLARSGTSGYEQYF	TGTGCCAGCAGCTTAGCGCGATCCGGGACTAGCGGCTACGAGCAGTACTTC
TRBV7-6	-	-	TRBJ2-7	CASSLGGVGYSYEQYF	TGTGCCAGCAGCTTAGGAGGGGTTGGCTATTCCTACGAGCAGTACTTC
TRBV29-1	-	-	TRBJ2-7	CSVEGLTSDEQYF	TGCAGCGTTGAAGGTTTAACATCGGACGAGCAGTACTTC
TRBV28	-	-	TRBJ2-1	CASSLWDGSGTEQFF	TGTGCCAGCAGTCTATGGGACGGATCAGGGACTGAGCAGTTCTTC
TRBV24-1	-	TRBD2	TRBJ2-1	CATSNRAGVFNEQFF	TGTGCCACCTCTAATCGAGCGGGAGTTTTTAATGAGCAGTTCTTC
TRBV20-1	-	TRBD2	TRBJ2-2	CSATSGGASGNTGELFF	TGCAGTGCTACATCCGGAGGGGCTAGCGGGAACACCGGGGAGCTGTTTTTT
TRBV7-9	-	-	TRBJ1-6	CASSLGGMASSPLHF	TGTGCCAGCAGCCTCGGGGGGATGGCGAGTTCACCCCTCCACTTT
TRBV6-1	-	-	TRBJ1-2	CASSEGGFGFRGYTF	TGTGCCAGCAGTGAAGGGGGTTTCGGCTTTCGGGGCTACACCTTC
TRBV4-2	-	-	TRBJ1-4	CTSSQDLAGGNEKLFF	TGTACCAGCAGCCAAGATCTGGCGGGGGGAAATGAAAAACTGTTTTTT
TRBV10-3	-	TRBD2	TRBJ2-5	CALRPGLGGTQYF	TGTGCCCTCCGACCGGGACTAGGAGGGACCCAGTACTTC
TRBV2	-	TRBD2	TRBJ2-7	CASSTLIQGGEYF	TGTGCCAGCAGTACTCTTATTCAGGGAGGGGAGTACTTC
TRBV7-2	few	-	TRBJ1-3	CASSLVGPGNTIYF	TGTGCCAGCAGCTTAGTAGGGCCTGGAAACACCATATATTTT
TRBV27	many	TRBD2	TRBJ2-5	CASKGASGRVYQETQYF	TGTGCCAGCAAGGGGGCTAGCGGGAGGGTGTACCAAGAGACCCAGTACTTC
TRBV20-1	few	-	TRBJ2-5	CSAAPPGGEETQYF	TGCAGTGCTGCCCCCCCAGGAGGGGAAGAGACCCAGTACTTC
TRBV6-1	many	-	TRBJ2-5	CASGRQYQETQYF	TGTGCCAGCGGTCGGCAGTACCAAGAGACCCAGTACTTC
TRBV27	-	-	TRBJ2-7	CASSLFGVSRDGPSYEQYF	TGTGCCAGCAGTTTATTTGGGGTGTCCCGGGACGGCCCTTCCTACGAGCAGTACTTC
TRBV4-3	-	-	TRBJ2-7	CASSQQDRTYEQYF	TGCGCCAGCTCCCAACAAGACCGCACCTACGAGCAGTACTTC
TRBV12-3/TRBV12-4	few	-	TRBJ1-6	CASSFMAYSYNSPLHF	TGTGCCAGCAGTTTCATGGCTTACTCCTATAATTCACCCCTCCACTTT
TRBV5-1	-	TRBD1	TRBJ1-6	CASSLDRGTGKNSPLHF	TGCGCCAGCAGCTTGGACAGGGGGACAGGGAAGAATTCACCCCTCCACTTT
TRBV5-8	few	TRBD1	TRBJ1-5	CASSPGQSSNQPQHF	TGTGCCAGCAGCCCGGGACAGAGTAGCAATCAGCCCCAGCATTTT
TRBV6-9	-	-	TRBJ2-7	CASSYRPISYEQYF	TGTGCCAGCAGTTATAGGCCGATCTCCTACGAGCAGTACTTC
TRBV6-1	-	-	TRBJ1-6	CASRRLEGPSGSPLHF	TGTGCCAGCAGGAGGCTTGAGGGACCTTCAGGATCACCCCTCCACTTT
TRBV12-3/TRBV12-4	-	-	TRBJ2-7	CASSSGGGTYEQYF	TGTGCCAGCAGTTCAGGAGGGGGAACCTACGAGCAGTACTTC
TRBV27	many	TRBD1	TRBJ1-1	CASSHRSGTGGSKAFF	TGTGCCAGCAGTCACCGCTCCGGGACAGGGGGCTCTAAAGCTTTCTTT
TRBV15	many	-	TRBJ1-5	CATSRDQGNQPQHF	TGTGCCACCAGCAGAGATCAGGGCAATCAGCCCCAGCATTTT
TRBV29-1	many	-	TRBJ1-1	CSVAPQSMNTEAFF	TGCAGCGTTGCACCTCAGTCCATGAACACTGAAGCTTTCTTT
TRBV28	many	TRBD1	TRBJ1-2	CASNLSGTVYGYTF	TGTGCCAGCAATTTATCCGGGACAGTTTATGGCTACACCTTC
TRBV3-1	-	-	TRBJ2-6	CASSQEYSHVGSGANVLTF	TGTGCCAGCAGCCAAGAATATTCTCACGTGGGGTCTGGGGCCAACGTCCTGACTTTC
TRBV28	many	TRBD1	TRBJ1-1	CASNQGANTEAFF	TGTGCCAGCAACCAGGGGGCGAACACTGAAGCTTTCTTT
TRBV6-1	few	-	TRBJ1-5	CASSEGDGGPQHF	TGTGCCAGCAGTGAGGGGGACGGCGGGCCCCAGCATTTT
TRBV19	-	-	TRBJ1-1	CASSILHATNTEAFF	TGTGCCAGTAGTATCTTACATGCGACGAACACTGAAGCTTTCTTT
TRBV7-9	few	-	TRBJ2-5	CASSLETTGKTQYF	TGTGCCAGCAGCTTAGAGACTACGGGAAAGACCCAGTACTTC
TRBV18	-	-	TRBJ1-2	CASSPPSGGGDYGYTF	TGTGCCAGCTCACCACCGTCGGGGGGGGGCGACTATGGCTACACCTTC
TRBV12-3/TRBV12-4	many	-	TRBJ2-5	CASGQGETQYF	TGTGCCAGCGGCCAGGGGGAGACCCAGTACTTC
TRBV3-1	-	TRBD2	TRBJ2-5	CASSPPRIGLAGRKASETQYF	TGTGCCAGCAGTCCGCCTAGAATCGGACTAGCGGGAAGGAAGGCCTCGGAGACCCAGTACTTC
TRBV7-2	many	-	TRBJ2-2	CASSLGLQGGELFF	TGTGCCAGCAGCTTAGGACTCCAGGGCGGGGAGCTGTTTTTT
TRBV6-2/TRBV6-3	few	-	TRBJ1-1	CASSRTFDPYTEAFF	TGTGCCAGCAGTCGGACATTCGACCCCTACACTGAAGCTTTCTTT
TRBV5-1	few	-	TRBJ2-5	CASSLWRGGGKETQYF	TGCGCCAGCAGCTTGTGGCGAGGAGGGGGCAAAGAGACCCAGTACTTC
TRBV29-1	-	-	TRBJ2-4	CSVEAQAKNIQYF	TGCAGCGTTGAAGCCCAAGCCAAAAACATTCAGTACTTC